The source of this T cell receptor (beta chain) is a study of blood T cell repertoires in COVID-19. Germline CDR1 is LNHDA and CDR2 is SQIVND (reference sequence). The germline V and J ends were trimmed by 3 bases and 5 bases, with 7 bases remaining between them. The CDR3 length is 12 residues. The table came from immunoSEQ multiplex PCR; TCRdb's copy has only in-frame clones and leaves some out. Here the sample spans about 170,000 clones, approximately 90% being singletons. The rearrangement links TRBV19 to TRBJ1-1; D is unclear. This receptor was identified in a man aged 18 to 29 with COVID-19, enrolled during active disease. What was sequenced was peripheral blood. CDR3 nucleotide sequence: TGTGCCAGTAGTATCGCGGGGACTGAAGCTTTCTTT. This sequence encodes CASSIAGTEAFF.